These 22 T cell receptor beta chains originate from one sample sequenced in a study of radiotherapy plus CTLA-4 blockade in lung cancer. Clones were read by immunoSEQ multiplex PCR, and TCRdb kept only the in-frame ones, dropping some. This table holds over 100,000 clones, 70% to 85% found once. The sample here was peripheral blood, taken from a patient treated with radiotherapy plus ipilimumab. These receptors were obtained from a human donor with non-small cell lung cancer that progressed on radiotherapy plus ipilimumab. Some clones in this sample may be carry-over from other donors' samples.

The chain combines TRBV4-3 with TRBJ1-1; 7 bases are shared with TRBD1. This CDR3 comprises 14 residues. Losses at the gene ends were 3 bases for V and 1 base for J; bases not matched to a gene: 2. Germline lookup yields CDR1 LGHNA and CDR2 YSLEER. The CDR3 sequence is CASSHQGENTEAFF. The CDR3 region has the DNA TGCGCCAGCAGCCATCAGGGGGAGAACACTGAAGCTTTCTTT.

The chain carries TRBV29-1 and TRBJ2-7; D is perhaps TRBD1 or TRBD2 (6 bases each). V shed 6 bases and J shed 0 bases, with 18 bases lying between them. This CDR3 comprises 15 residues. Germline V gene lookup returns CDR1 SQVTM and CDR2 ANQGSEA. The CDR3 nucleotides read TGCAGCGTCTTCGGGGGCGAGGACGTCTCCTACGAGCAGTACTTC. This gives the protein CSVFGGEDVSYEQYF.

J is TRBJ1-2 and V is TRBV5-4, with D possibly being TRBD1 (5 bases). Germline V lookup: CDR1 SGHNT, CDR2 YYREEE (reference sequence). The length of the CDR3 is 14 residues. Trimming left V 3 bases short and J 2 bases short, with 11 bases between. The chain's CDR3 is CASSSGGVNYGYTF. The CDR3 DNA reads TGTGCCAGCAGCTCAGGAGGGGTAAACTATGGCTACACCTTC.

The CDR3 DNA sequence: TGTGCCAGCAGCTTAGGAGGACCTGGGCGGGGAAACACAGATACGCAGTATTTT. Its translation: CASSLGGPGRGNTDTQYF. The chain carries TRBV7-2 and TRBJ2-3; perhaps TRBD2 as D (6 bases). Germline values: CDR1 SGHTA, CDR2 FQGNSA. V lost 1 base and J 2 bases, leaving 19 bases between the germline ends. This CDR3 has 18 amino acids.

The CDR3 region is CASSPGLNNEQFF. Written as DNA, the CDR3 is TGTGCCAGCTCACCAGGGTTGAACAATGAGCAGTTCTTC. The J gene is TRBJ2-1, the V gene TRBV18; no definite D call. The CDR3 extends over 13 amino acids. Trimming cost V 2 bases and J 5 bases, with 7 bases left between them. Germline V gene data show CDR1 as KGHSH and CDR2 as LQKENI. Looking up the rest from reference TRBV18 and TRBJ2-1 gives the full variable domain: NAGVMQNPRHLVRRRGQEARLRCSPMKGHSHVYWYRQLPEEGLKFMVYLQKENIIDESGMPKERFSAEFPKEGPSILRIQQVVRGDSAAYFCASSPGLNNEQFFGPGTRLTVL.

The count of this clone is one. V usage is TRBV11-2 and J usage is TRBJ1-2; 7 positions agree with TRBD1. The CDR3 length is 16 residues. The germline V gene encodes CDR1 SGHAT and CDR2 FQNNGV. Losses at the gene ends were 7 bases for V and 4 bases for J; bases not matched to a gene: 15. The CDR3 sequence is CASTPSGGGGSYGYTF. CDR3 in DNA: TGTGCCAGCACCCCCTCAGGGGGGGGCGGTAGCTATGGCTACACCTTC.

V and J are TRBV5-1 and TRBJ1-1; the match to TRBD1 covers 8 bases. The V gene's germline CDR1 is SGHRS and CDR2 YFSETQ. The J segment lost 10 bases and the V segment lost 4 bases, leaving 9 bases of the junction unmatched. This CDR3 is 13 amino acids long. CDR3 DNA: TGCGCCAGCAGCAGAGGACAGGGTGAGGGAGCTTTCTTT. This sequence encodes CASSRGQGEGAFF.

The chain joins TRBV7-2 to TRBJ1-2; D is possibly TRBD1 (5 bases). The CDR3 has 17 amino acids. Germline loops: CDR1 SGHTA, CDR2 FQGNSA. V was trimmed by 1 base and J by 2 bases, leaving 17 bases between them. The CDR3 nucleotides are TGTGCCAGCAGCTTAGTTTTAGGTAGGGGTCGAAACTATGGCTACACCTTC. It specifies CASSLVLGRGRNYGYTF.

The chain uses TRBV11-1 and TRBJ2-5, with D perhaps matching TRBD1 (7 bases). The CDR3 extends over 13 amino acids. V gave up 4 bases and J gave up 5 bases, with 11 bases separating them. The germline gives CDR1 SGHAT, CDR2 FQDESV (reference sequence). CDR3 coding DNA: TGTGCCAGCAGCTCGACAGGGAGGGAGACCCAGTACTTC. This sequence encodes CASSSTGRETQYF.

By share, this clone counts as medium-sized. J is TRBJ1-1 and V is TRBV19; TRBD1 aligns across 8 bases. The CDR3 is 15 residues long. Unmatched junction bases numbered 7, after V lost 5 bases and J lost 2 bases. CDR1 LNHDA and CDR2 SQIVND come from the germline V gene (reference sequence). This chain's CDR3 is CASSSSDRGNTEAFF. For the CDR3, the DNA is TGTGCCAGTAGTTCTTCCGACAGGGGAAACACTGAAGCTTTCTTT.

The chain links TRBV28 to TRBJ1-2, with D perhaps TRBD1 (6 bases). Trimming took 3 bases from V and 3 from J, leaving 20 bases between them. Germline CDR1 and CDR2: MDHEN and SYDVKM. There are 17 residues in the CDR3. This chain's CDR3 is CASSLFRGRSTHYGYTF. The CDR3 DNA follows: TGTGCCAGCAGTTTGTTTAGGGGGAGATCGACTCACTATGGCTACACCTTC.

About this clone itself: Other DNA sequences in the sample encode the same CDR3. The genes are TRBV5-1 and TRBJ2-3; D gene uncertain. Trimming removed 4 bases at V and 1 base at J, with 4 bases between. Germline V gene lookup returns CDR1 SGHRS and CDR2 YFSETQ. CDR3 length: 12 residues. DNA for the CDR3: TGCGCCAGCAGCAAGGGCACAGATACGCAGTATTTT. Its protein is CASSKGTDTQYF.

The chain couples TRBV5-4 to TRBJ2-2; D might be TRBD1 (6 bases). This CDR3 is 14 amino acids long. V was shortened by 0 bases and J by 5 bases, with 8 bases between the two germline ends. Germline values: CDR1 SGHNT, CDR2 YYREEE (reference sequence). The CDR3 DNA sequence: TGTGCCAGCAGCTTGGGACAGGTTACCGGGGAGCTGTTTTTT. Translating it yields CASSLGQVTGELFF.

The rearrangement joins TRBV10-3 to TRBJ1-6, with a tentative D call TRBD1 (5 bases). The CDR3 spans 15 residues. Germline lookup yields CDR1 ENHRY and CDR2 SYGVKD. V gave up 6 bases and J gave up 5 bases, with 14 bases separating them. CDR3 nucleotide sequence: TGTGCCATCAGCCGAGACCAGGGCAATAATTCACCCCTCCACTTT. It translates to CAISRDQGNNSPLHF.

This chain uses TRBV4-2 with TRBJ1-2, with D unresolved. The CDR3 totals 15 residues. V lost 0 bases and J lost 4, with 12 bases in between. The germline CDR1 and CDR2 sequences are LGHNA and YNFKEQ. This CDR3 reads CASSQDLKDLYGYTF. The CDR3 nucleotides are TGTGCCAGCAGCCAAGATTTAAAGGACCTCTATGGCTACACCTTC.

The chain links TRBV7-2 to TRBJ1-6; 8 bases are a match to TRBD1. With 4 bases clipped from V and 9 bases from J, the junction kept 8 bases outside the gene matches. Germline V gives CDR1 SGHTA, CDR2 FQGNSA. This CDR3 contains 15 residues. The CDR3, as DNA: TGTGCCAGCAGCTATCTACAGGGGGAGGGTTCACCCCTCCACTTT. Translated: CASSYLQGEGSPLHF.

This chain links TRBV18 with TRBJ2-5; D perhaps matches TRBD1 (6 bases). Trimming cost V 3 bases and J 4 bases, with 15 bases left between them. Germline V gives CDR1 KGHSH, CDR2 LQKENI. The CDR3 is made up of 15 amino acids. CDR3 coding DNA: TGTGCCAGCTCACCTTCAGGGGTTGGCGGAGAGACCCAGTACTTC. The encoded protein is CASSPSGVGGETQYF. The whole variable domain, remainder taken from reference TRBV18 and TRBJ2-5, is NAGVMQNPRHLVRRRGQEARLRCSPMKGHSHVYWYRQLPEEGLKFMVYLQKENIIDESGMPKERFSAEFPKEGPSILRIQQVVRGDSAAYFCASSPSGVGGETQYFGPGTRLLVL.

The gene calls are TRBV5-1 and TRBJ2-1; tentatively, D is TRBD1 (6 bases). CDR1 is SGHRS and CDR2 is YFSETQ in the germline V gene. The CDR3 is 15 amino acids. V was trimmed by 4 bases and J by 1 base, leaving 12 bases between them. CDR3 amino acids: CASSADRPSYNEQFF. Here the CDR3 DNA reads TGCGCCAGCAGCGCTGACAGGCCGTCCTACAATGAGCAGTTCTTC.

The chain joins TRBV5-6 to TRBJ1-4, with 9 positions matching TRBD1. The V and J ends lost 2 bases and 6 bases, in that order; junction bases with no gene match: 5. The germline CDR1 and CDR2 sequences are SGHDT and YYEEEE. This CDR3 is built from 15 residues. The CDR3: CASSFGTGTDEKLFF. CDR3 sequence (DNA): TGTGCCAGCAGCTTCGGGACAGGGACGGATGAAAAACTGTTTTTT.

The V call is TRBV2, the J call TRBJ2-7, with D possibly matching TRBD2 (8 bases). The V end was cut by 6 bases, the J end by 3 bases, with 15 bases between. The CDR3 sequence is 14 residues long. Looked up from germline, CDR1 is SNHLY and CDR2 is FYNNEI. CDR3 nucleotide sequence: TGTGCCAGCAGAGGGGGCCGGGGGGGCTACGAGCAGTACTTC. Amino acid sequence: CASRGGRGGYEQYF.

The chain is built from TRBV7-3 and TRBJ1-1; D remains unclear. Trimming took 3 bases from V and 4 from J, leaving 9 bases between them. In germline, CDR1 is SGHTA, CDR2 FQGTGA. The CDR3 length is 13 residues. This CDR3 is CASSFGETTEAFF. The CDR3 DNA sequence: TGTGCCAGCAGCTTTGGGGAGACCACTGAAGCTTTCTTT.

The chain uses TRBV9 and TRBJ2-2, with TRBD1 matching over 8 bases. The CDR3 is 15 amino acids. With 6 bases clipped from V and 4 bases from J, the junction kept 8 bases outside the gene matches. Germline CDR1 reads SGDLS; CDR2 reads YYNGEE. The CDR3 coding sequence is TGTGCCAGCACTTTCAGGGGGCGTGTCACCGGGGAGCTGTTTTTT. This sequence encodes CASTFRGRVTGELFF.